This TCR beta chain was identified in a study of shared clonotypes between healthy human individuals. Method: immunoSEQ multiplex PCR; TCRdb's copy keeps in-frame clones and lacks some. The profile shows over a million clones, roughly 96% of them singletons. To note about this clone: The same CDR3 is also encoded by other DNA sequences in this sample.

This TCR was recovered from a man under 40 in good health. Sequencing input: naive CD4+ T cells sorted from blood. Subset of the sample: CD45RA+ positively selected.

The CDR3 loop reads CASSVGSSGSYEQYF. Here the CDR3 DNA reads TGTGCCAGCAGCGTAGGTTCTAGCGGGAGTTACGAGCAGTACTTC. This chain joins TRBV9 and TRBJ2-7; 10 nucleotides match TRBD2. The germline V gene encodes CDR1 SGDLS and CDR2 YYNGEE. J lost 4 bases, V lost 0 bases, and 4 bases had no gene match. This CDR3 comprises 15 residues.